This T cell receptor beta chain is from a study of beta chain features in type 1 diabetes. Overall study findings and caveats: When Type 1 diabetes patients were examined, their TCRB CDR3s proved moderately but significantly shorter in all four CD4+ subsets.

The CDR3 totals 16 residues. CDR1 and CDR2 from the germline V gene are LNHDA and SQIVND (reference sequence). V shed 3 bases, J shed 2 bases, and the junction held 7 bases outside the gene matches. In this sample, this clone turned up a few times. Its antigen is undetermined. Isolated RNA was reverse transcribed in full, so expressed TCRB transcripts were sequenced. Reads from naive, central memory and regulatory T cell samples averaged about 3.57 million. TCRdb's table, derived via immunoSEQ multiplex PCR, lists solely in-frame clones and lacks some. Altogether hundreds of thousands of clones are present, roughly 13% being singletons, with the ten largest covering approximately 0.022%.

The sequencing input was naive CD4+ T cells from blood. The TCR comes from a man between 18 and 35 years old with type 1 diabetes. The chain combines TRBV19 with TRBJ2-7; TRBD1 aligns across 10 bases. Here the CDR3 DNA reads TGTGCCAGTAGTATCTGGGCGGACAGGGGGACCTACGAGCAGTACTTC. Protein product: CASSIWADRGTYEQYF.